This T cell receptor (beta chain) was observed in a study of cytomegalovirus exposure and HLA in healthy donors (dated 2017 in TCRdb). Turning to the overall study: An earlier analysis of roughly 500 of the donors reported 276 Gb of sequence data and 117 million unique TCR beta sequences obtained from around 190 million T cells. An earlier analysis of around 580 of the donors used high-throughput TCR beta sequencing to judge whether each TCR beta V gene segment behaved as functional or pseudogenic. The number of donors typed differed by locus, with roughly 629-640 for A, B, C, DRB1 and DQB1, roughly 520 for DQA1, 606 for DPA1, and over 400 for DPB1. Among the roughly 390 genotyped donors, about 83% belonged to the genetic ancestry cluster associated with self-reported Caucasian donors. All discovery cohort repertoires had been generated on a single sequencing platform. The study aimed to test whether signatures of past pathogen exposure could be identified by cataloging public T cell receptors. Roughly 300 gigabases of sequencing data and around 88 million unique TCR sequences made up an early release that covered several hundred HLA-typed donors. Among 398 genotyped donors of the cohort, an average of around 250,000 unique TCR beta nucleotide sequences was sequenced per donor, of which 15% to 20% were non-productive. The study profiled the T cell repertoires of 666 subjects by immunosequencing and related them to cytomegalovirus serostatus. Genome-wide SNP genotypes for about three fifths of the roughly 670 donors were used in a later genetic analysis, which treated that subset as a discovery cohort. Along with the approximately 650-subject first cohort, a separate validation cohort of over a hundred different subjects was used. A later analysis re-analyzed previously published TCR beta repertoires from hundreds of donors and added high-resolution HLA genotyping to study TCR occurrence patterns. The later analysis used no new phenotypic data to find candidate immune exposures, relying instead on TCR beta sequences and their occurrence across donors. Alongside the repertoire data, information on donor age, sex, ethnicity and CMV serostatus was compiled. The study combined high-throughput TCR immunosequencing, statistical association of individual TCRs with disease status, and machine learning to predict cytomegalovirus infection status. About 5 DR-DQ haplotypes were handled as single units for association and clustering, since linkage in the cohort was strong. HLA typing covered class I and class II loci at four-digit resolution. What the work shows at the level of the full study, not this receptor alone: Most CMV-associated TCR beta chains appeared to be HLA-restricted in a later analysis, and the HLA associations seemed to be driven largely by CMV exposure. In both the original and validation cohorts, the classifier was reported to diagnose cytomegalovirus status with high specificity and sensitivity. A later analysis reported that several top co-occurrence clusters appeared linked to parvovirus B19, influenza, CMV and Epstein-Barr virus. In a later analysis, HLA-associated TCR beta chains showed more clonal expansion and lower generation probabilities than non-associated chains that were equally common. The authors suggested that the approach could potentially be generalized to other disease states and immunological phenotypes. Compared with the approximately 670-donor mean, donors in an Asian-associated ancestry cluster had fewer N-insertions in productive TCRs, according to a later genetic analysis. Most TCR sequences were observed very rarely across donors, whereas some public TCRs were present in many individuals. Correlated functional status among segregating V segments might reflect linkage disequilibrium, but an unknown experimental factor could not be ruled out. A further reported finding was that TCR beta sequences accurately predicted the HLA-A and HLA-B alleles for most subjects in the first cohort. CMV serostatus was the only immune exposure information available for the cohort. Because counts were too low, fewer than 20 rarely observed V segments, including chromosome 9 orphons, were excluded from the earlier analysis of around 640 of the donors. HLA typing was unavailable for some donors at each locus, so association tests used only the typed subset. Only TCR beta chains were sequenced in this cohort, and the absence of alpha or paired-chain data limited detectable features. A cluster of highly shared sequence variants was judged likely to be a technical artifact of the sequencing pipeline. In a later analysis, the rate of TCR association differed among HLA loci, with DRB1 alleles having the most associated TCRs and HLA-C alleles having the fewest. A total of 150 to 200 TCR beta chains were listed by the study as associated with cytomegalovirus. V-gene and J-gene trimming of TCR beta chains was associated with a missense DCLRE1C variant in a later genetic analysis, and the association was replicated in an independent cohort. In an earlier analysis of around 500 of the donors, most TCR beta V segments appeared in productive rearrangements about 87% or about 30% of the time, broadly matching IMGT annotations. Presence/absence analyses assumed roughly uniform sequencing depth across donors, an assumption that may not hold. Three of the identified cytomegalovirus-associated TCR beta chains were confirmed in vitro to be specific for cytomegalovirus antigens. At a false discovery rate of 0.05, a later analysis linked around 15,000 TCR beta sequences to specific HLA alleles. Assigning TCR associations to individual alleles was difficult when HLA alleles, especially DR and DQ, strongly co-occurred.

In total, roughly 710 healthy bone marrow donors made up the cohort. At the time of sampling, every cohort member was nominally healthy, though immune exposures that went unrecorded were likely present. The donor tested CMV seronegative, placing the donor among the 350 or so seronegative members of the cohort. A peripheral blood sample was provided by each donor, and peripheral blood mononuclear cells were used for TCR beta sequencing. Genomic DNA was extracted from the blood cell samples with the Qiagen DNeasy Blood Extraction Kit. The receptor library was made with the immunoSEQ multiplex PCR assay. For the multiplex PCR, a mixture combining 60 forward primers for TCR Vbeta segments and 13 reverse primers for TCR Jbeta segments was used. The CDR3 region of rearranged TCR beta genes was amplified from genomic DNA by a multiplex PCR assay. The Illumina HiSeq System was used to sequence the amplified TCR beta libraries as 87-base-pair reads. The source study handled its data this way. A later analysis counted approximately 84 million unique TCR beta chains across the roughly 700 repertoires, and some 11 million of these chains were shared by at least two donors. Raw reads were error-corrected and collapsed into unique sequences by a nearest-neighbor algorithm in which closely related sequences were merged to remove PCR and sequencing errors. Alignment of CDR3 sequences to IMGT reference sequences was used to assign V, D and J gene segments. For a sequence to be retained, a match of at least six nucleotides to both a V gene segment and a J gene segment was required. A rearrangement was called productive if the CDR3 had no stop codons and remained in frame with V and J, and every other rearrangement was called non-productive. Following IMGT convention, CDR3 was defined as the stretch from the second conserved V-encoded cysteine up to the conserved J-encoded phenylalanine. In an earlier analysis of around 600 of the donors, sequences lacking an unambiguous match to a single V gene segment were excluded. In an earlier analysis of 587 of the donors, a V segment was called functional when productive rearrangements were above 56.7%, and segregating when the standard deviation between donors exceeded 5%. A statistical classification framework was built to diagnose cytomegalovirus status from the catalog of TCR beta chain sequences. V and J gene assignment, in a later analysis, came from comparing TCR nucleotide sequences with IMGT/GENE-DB human TR gene sequences. The TCRdist pipeline was used in a later analysis to assign CDR3 sequences and most-parsimonious VDJ recombination scenarios. In a later analysis, each TCR beta chain was defined by its CDR3 amino acid sequence together with its V-gene family, and reads without a unique V-gene family were excluded. In a later analysis, nearly 600 highly shared, low-generation-probability nucleotide sequences were removed to address suspected cross-contamination and a sequencing artifact. In a later analysis, a clonal expansion index for each public chain was calculated from normalized within-repertoire ranks of inferred template counts. Generation probabilities in a later analysis came from a VDJ recombination model fitted to out-of-frame rearrangements, and those results were checked against IGoR. In a later analysis, TCR-TCR, TCR-HLA and TCR-CMV co-occurrence was scored with hypergeometric tests, and a repertoire-size bias correction was applied to TCR pairs. To estimate false discovery rates, a later analysis permuted the HLA or CMV assignments 20 times. In a later analysis, co-occurring TCRs were grouped using DBSCAN, and TCRdist sequence similarity was added for clustering within HLA-allele-positive subsets. Co-occurrence clustering excluded repertoires with fewer than 30,000 or more than 120,000 public chains, plus five with anomalous nucleotide sharing. Sourced from immuneACCESS, this table was stored by TCRdb with only in-frame sequences that have V and J called. A share of the clones is absent; for the studies checked, an unresolved V gene accounts for under half, and the remainder has no known explanation. The V and J calls and clone size were taken over from that table, and D and trimming were inferred from the DNA. The sample records roughly 80,000 clones, roughly 81% of which are singletons. The ten biggest clones cover 1.9% of the sample.

Turning to this clone: Its recognized antigen is unknown. Base qualities were left out, and no much larger clone turns up one base away.

This clonotype was sampled from a woman in her 30s in good health and CMV-seronegative. Sequenced: PBMCs.

The encoded CDR3 is CASSYEGGATYNEQFF. The nucleotide sequence reads as follows: TGTGCCAGCAGTTACGAAGGCGGAGCTACCTACAATGAGCAGTTCTTC. The chain is assembled from TRBV6-5 and TRBJ2-1; the D segment cannot be called with confidence. As encoded in the germline V gene, CDR1 is MNHEY while CDR2 is SVGAGI. V is reduced by 2 bases and J by 2 bases, leaving a spacing of 13 bases between them. The CDR3 measures 16 amino acids from cysteine to phenylalanine. The read is trimmed to its CDR3 DNA, 48 bases read in frame from base 1.